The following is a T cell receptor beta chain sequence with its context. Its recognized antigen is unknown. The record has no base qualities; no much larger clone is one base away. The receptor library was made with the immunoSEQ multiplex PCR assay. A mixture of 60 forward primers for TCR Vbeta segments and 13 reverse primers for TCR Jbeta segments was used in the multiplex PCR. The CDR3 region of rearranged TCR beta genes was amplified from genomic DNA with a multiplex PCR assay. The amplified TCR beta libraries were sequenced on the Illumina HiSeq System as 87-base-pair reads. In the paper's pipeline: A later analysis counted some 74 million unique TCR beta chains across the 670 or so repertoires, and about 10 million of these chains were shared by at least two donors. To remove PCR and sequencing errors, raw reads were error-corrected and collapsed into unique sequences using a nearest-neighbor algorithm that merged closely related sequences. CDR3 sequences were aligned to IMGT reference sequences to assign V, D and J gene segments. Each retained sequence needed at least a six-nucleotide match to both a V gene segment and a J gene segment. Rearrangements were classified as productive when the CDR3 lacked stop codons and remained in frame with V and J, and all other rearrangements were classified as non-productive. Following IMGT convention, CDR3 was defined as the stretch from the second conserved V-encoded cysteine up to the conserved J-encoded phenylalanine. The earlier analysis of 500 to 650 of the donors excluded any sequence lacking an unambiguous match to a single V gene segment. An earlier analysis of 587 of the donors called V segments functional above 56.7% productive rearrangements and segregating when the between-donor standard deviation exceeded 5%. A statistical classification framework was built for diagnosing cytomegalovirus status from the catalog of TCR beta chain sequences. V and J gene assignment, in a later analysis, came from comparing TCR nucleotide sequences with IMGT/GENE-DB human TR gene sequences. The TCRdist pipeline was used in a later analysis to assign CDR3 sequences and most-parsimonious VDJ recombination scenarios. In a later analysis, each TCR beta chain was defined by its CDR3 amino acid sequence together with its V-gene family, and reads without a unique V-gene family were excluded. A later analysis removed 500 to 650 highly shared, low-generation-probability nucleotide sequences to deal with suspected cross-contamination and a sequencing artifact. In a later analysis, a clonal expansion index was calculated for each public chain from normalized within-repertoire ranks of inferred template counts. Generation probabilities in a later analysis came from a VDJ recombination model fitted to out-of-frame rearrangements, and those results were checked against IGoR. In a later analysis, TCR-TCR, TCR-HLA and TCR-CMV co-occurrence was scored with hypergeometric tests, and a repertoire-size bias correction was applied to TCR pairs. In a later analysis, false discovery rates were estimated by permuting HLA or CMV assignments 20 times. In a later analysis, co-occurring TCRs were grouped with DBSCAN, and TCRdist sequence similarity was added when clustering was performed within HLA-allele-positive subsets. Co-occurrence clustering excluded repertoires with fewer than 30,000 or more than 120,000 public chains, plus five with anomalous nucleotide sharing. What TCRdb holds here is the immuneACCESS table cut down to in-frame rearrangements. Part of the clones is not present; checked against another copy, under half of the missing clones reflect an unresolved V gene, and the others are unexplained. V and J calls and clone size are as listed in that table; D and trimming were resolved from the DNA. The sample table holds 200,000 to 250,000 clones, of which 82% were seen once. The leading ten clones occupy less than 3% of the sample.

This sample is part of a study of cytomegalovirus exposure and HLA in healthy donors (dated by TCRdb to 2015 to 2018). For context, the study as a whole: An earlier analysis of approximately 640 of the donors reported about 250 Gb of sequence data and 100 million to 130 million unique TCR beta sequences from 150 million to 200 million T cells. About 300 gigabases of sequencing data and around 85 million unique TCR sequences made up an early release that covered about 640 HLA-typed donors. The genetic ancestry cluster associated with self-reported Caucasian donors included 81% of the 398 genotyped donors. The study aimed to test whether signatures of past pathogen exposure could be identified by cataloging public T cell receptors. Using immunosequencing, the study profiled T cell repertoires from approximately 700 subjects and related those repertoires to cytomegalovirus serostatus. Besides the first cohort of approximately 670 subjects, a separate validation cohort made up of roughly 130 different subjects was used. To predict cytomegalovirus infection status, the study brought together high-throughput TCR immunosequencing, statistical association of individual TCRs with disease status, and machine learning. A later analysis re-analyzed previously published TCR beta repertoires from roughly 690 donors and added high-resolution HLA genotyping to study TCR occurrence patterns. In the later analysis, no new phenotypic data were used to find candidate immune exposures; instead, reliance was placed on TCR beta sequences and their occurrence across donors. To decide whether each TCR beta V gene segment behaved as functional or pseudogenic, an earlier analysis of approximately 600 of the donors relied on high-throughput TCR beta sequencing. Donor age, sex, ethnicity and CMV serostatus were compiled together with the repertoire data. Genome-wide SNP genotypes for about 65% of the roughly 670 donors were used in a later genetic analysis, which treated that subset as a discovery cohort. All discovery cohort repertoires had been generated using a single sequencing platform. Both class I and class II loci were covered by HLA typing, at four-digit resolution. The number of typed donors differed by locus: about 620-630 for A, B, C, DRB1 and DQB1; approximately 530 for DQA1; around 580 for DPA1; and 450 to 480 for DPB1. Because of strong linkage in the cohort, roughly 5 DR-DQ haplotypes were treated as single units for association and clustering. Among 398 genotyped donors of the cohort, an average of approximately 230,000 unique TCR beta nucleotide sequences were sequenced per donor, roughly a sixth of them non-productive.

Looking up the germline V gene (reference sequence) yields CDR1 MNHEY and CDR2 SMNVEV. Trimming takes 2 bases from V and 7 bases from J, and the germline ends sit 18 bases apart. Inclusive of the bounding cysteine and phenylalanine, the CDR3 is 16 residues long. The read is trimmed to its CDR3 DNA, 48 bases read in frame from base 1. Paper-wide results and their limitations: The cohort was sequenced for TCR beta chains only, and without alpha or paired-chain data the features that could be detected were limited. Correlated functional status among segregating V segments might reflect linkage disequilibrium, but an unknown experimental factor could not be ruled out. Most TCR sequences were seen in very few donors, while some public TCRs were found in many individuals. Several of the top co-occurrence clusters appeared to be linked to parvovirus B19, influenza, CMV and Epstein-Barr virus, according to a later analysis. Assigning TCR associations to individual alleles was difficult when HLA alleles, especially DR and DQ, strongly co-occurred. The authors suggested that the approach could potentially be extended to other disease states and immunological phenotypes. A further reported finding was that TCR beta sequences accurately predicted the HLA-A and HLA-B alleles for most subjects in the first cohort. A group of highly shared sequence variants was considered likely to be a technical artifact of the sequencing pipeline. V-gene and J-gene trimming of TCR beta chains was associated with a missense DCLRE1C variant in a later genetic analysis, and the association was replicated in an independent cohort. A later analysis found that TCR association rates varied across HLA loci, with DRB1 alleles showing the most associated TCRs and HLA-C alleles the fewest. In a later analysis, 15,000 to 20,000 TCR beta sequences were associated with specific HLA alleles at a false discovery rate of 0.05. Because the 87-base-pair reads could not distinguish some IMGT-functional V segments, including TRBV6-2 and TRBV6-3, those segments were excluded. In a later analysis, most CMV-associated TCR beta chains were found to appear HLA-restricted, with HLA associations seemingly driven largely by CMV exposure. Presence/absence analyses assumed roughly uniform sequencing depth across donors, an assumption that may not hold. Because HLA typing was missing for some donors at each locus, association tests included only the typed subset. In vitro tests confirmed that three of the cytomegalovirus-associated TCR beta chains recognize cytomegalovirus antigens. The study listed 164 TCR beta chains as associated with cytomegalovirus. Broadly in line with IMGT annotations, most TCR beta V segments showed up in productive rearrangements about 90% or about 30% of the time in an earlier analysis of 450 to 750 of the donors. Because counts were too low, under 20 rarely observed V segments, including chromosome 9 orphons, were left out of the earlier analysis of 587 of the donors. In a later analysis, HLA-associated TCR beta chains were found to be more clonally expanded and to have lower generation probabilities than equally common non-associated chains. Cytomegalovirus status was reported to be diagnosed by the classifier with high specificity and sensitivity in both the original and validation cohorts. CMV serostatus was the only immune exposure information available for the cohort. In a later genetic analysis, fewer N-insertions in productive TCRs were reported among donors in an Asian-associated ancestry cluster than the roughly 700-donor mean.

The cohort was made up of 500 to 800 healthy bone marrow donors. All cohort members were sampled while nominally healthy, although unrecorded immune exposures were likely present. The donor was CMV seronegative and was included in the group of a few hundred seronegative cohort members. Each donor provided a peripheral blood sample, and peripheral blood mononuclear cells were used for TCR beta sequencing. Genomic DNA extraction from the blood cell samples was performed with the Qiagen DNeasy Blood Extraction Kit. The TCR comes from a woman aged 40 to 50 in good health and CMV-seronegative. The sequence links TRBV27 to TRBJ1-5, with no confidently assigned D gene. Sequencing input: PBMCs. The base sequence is TGTGCCAGCAGTTTAGGCCGCTTCGGGGTGAACCAGCCCCAGCATTTT. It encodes CASSLGRFGVNQPQHF.